This TCR beta chain was captured by sequencing in a study of T-cell reconstitution after alpha-beta-depleted transplantation in children. In germline, CDR1 is MDHEN, CDR2 SYDVKM. CDR3 length: 15 residues. V shed 6 bases and J shed 3 bases, with 15 bases lying between them. Unique molecular identifiers were incorporated into the prepared TCRbeta library. TCRdb processed the PCR reads anew with MiXCR; each CDR3 protein has one entry. The table lists 600,000 to 700,000 distinct CDR3 sequences, roughly 17% of them singletons. Sequenced material: PBMCs from the stem cell graft donor, taken from the stem cell graft. This TCR was recovered from a human donor who donated a stem cell graft to a child with acute myeloid leukemia. This chain connects TRBV28 to TRBJ2-1; maybe TRBD2 (7 bases). CDR3 residues: CASSWEGGNYNEQFF. CDR3 bases: TGTGCCAGCAGCTGGGAGGGGGGCAACTACAATGAGCAGTTCTTC.